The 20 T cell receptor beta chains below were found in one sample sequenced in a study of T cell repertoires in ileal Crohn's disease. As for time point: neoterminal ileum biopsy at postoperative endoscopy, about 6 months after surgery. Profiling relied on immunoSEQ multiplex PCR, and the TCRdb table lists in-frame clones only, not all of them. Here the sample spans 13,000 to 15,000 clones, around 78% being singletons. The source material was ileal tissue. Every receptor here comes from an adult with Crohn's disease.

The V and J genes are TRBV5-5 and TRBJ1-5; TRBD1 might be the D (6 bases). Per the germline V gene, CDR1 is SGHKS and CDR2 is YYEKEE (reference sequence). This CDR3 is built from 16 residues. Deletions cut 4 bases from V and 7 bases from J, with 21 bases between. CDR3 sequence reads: CASSAAGTGRGQPQHF. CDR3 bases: TGTGCCAGCAGCGCAGCAGGGACGGGGAGGGGGCAGCCCCAGCATTTT.

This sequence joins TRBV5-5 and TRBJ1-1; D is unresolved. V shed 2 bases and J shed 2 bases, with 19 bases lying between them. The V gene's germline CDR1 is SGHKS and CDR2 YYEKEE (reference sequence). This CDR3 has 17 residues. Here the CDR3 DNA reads TGTGCCAGCAGCTTCGAGGTGTTGTCGCGGGGTAACACTGAAGCTTTCTTT. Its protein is CASSFEVLSRGNTEAFF.

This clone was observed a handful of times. CDR3 residues: CASSPEGETQYF. CDR3 bases: TGTGCCAGCAGCCCCGAGGGGGAGACCCAGTACTTC. The V call is TRBV7-2, the J call TRBJ2-5, with D perhaps given as TRBD1 or TRBD2 (5 bases each). The V gene's germline CDR1 is SGHTA and CDR2 FQGNSA. CDR3 length: 12 residues. The V gene lost 5 bases and the J gene lost 5 bases, with 9 bases spanning the gap.

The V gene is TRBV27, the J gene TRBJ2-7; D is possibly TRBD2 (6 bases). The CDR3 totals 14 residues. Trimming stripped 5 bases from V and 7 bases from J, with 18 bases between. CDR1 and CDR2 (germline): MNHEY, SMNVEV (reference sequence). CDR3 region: CASSPLRDAGEQYF. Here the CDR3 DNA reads TGTGCCAGCAGTCCTCTCAGGGACGCGGGAGAGCAGTACTTC.

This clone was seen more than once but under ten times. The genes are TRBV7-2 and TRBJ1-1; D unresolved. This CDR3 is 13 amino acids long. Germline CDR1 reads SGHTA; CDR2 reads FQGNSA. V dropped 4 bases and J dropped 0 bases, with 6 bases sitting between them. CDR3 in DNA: TGTGCCAGCAGCTGGGGTTTGAACACTGAAGCTTTCTTT. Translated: CASSWGLNTEAFF.

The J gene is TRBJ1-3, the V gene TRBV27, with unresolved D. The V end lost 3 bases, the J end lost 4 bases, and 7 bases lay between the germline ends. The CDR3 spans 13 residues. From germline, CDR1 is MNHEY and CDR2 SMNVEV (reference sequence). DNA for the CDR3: TGTGCCAGCAGTTTTGGACCGGGAAACACCATATATTTT. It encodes CASSFGPGNTIYF.

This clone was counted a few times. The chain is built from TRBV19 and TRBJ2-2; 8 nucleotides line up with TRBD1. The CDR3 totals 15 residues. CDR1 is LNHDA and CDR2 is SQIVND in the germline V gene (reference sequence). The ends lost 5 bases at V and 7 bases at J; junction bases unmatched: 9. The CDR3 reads CASSWGQVAGGELFF. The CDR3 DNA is TGTGCCAGTAGTTGGGGACAGGTGGCCGGCGGGGAGCTGTTTTTT.

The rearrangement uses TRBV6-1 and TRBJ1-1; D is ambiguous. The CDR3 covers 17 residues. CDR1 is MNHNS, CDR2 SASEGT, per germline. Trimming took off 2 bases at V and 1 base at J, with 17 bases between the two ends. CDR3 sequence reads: CASSEPPGREWNTEAFF. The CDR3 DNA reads TGTGCCAGCAGTGAACCCCCCGGCCGGGAGTGGAACACTGAAGCTTTCTTT.

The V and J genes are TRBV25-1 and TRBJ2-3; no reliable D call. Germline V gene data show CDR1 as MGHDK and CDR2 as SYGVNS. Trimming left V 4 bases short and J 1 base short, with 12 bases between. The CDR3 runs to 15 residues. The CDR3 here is CASSAPASGTDTQYF. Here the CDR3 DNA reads TGTGCCAGCAGTGCCCCAGCGTCGGGCACAGATACGCAGTATTTT.

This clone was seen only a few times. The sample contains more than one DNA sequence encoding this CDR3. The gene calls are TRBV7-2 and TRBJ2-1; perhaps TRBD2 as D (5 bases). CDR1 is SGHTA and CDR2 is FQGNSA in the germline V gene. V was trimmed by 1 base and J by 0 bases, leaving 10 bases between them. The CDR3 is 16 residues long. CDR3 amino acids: CASSLDGGSSYNEQFF. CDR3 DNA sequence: TGTGCCAGCAGCTTAGACGGAGGAAGCTCCTACAATGAGCAGTTCTTC.

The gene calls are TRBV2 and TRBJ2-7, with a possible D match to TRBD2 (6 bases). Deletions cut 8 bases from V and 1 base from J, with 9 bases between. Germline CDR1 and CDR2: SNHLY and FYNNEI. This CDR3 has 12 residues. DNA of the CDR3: TGTGCCAGCGGGGGGAGTTCCTACGAGCAGTACTTC. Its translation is CASGGSSYEQYF.

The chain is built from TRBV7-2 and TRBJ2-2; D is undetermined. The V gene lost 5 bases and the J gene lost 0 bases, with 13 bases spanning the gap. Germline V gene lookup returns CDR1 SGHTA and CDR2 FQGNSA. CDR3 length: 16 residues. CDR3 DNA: TGTGCCAGCAGCCCTACGAGGATAACGAACACCGGGGAGCTGTTTTTT. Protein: CASSPTRITNTGELFF.

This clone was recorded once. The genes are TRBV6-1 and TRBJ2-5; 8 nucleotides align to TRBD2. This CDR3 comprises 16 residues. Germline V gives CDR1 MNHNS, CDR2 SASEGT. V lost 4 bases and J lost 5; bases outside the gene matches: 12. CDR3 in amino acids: CASSGMIAGSGETQYF. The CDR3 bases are TGTGCCAGCAGTGGGATGATAGCGGGGTCGGGGGAGACCCAGTACTTC.

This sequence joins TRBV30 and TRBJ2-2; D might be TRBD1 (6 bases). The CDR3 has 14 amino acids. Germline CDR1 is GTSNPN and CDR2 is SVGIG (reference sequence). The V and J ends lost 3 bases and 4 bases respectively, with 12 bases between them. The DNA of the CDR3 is TGTGCCTGGAGCCCAGGGGTGCGCACCGGGGAGCTGTTTTTT. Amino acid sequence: CAWSPGVRTGELFF.

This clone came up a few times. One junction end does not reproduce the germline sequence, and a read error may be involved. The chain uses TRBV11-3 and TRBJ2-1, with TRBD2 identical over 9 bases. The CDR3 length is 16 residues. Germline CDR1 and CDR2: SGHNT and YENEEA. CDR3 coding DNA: TGTGCCAGCAGCTTAGGCGTAGCGGGAGCCTACGATGAGCAGTTCTTC. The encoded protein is CASSLGVAGAYDEQFF. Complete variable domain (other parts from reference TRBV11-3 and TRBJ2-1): EAGVVQSPRYKIIEKKQPVAFWCNPISGHNTLYWYLQNLGQGPELLIRYENEEAVDDSQLPKDRFSAERLKGVDSTLKIQPAELGDSAVYLCASSLGVAGAYDEQFFGPGTRLTVL.

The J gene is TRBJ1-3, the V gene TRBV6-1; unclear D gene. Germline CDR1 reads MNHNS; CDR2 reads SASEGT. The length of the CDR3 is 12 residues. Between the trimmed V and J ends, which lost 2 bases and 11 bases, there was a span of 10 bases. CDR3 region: CASSEFGSAIYF. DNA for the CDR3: TGTGCCAGCAGTGAATTTGGGTCGGCCATATATTTT.

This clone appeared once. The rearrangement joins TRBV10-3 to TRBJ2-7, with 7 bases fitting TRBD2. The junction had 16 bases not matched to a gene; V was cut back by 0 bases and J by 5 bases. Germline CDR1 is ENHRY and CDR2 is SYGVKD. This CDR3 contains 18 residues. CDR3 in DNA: TGTGCCATCAGTGAGTCGAGGGGTACGTTAGCGGGTCCTAACGAGCAGTACTTC. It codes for CAISESRGTLAGPNEQYF.

The CDR3 nucleotides are TGTGCCAGCAGTGAAGCGGTGGAGAGTCAAGAGACCCAGTACTTC. This encodes CASSEAVESQETQYF. This sequence joins TRBV2 and TRBJ2-5; no reliable D call. Trimming pared 0 bases from V and 2 bases from J, leaving 10 bases between. This CDR3 spans 15 amino acids. Per the germline V gene, CDR1 is SNHLY and CDR2 is FYNNEI.

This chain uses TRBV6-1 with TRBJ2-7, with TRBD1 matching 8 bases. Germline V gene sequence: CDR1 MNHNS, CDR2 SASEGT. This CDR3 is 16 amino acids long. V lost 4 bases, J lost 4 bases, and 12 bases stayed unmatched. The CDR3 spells CASSARQGNIKYEQYF. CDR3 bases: TGTGCCAGCAGTGCAAGACAGGGGAACATCAAGTACGAGCAGTACTTC.

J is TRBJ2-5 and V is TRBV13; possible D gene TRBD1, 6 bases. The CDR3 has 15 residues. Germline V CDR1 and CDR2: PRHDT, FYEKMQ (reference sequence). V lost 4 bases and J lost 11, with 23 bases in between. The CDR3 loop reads CASSSLRQDLSKQYF. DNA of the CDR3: TGTGCCAGCAGCTCCTTGAGACAGGACCTCAGTAAGCAGTACTTC. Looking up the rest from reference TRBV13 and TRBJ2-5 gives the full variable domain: AAGVIQSPRHLIKEKRETATLKCYPIPRHDTVYWYQQGPGQDPQFLISFYEKMQSDKGSIPDRFSAQQFSDYHSELNMSSLELGDSALYFCASSSLRQDLSKQYFGPGTRLLVL.